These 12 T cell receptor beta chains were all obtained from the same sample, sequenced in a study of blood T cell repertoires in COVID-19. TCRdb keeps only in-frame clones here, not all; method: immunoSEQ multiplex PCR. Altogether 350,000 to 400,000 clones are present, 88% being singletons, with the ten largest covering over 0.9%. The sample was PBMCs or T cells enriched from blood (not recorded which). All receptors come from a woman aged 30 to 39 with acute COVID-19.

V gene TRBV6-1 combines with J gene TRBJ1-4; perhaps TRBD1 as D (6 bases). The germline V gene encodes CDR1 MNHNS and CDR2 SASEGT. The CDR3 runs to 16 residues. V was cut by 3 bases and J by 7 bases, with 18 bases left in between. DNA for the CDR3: TGTGCCAGCAGTGATCGTCCTCAGACCAGGGGTGAAAAACTGTTTTTT. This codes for CASSDRPQTRGEKLFF.

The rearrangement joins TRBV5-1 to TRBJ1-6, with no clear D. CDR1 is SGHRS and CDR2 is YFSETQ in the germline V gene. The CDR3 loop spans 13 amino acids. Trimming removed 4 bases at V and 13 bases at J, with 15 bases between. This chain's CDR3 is CASSAGGPWPLHF. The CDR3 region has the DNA TGCGCCAGCAGCGCCGGTGGGCCCTGGCCCCTCCACTTT.

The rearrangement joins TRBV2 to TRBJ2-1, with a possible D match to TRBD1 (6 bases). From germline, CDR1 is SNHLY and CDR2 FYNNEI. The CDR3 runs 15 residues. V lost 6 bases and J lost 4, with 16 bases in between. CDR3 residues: CASRGTGMGYNEQFF. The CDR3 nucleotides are TGTGCCAGCAGGGGCACAGGGATGGGTTACAATGAGCAGTTCTTC.

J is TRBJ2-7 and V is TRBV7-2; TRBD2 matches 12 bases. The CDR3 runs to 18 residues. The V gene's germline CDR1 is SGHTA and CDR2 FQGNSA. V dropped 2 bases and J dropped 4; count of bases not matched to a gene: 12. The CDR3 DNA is TGTGCCAGCAGCTTAAAGAGTGCTAGCGGGGGGGGCTATTACGAGCAGTACTTC. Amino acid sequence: CASSLKSASGGGYYEQYF.

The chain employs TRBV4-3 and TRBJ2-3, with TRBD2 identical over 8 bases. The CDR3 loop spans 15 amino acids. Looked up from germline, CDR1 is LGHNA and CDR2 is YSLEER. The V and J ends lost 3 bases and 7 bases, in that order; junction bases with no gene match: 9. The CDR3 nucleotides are TGCGCCAGCAGCCAGTTCGGGGGGGGCGCCAATACGCAGTATTTT. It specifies CASSQFGGGANTQYF.

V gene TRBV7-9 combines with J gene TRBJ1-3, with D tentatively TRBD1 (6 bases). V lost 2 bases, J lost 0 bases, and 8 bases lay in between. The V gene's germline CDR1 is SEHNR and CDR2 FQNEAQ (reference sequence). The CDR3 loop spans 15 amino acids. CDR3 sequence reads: CASSLQGISGNTIYF. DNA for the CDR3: TGTGCCAGCAGCTTACAGGGGATCTCTGGAAACACCATATATTTT.

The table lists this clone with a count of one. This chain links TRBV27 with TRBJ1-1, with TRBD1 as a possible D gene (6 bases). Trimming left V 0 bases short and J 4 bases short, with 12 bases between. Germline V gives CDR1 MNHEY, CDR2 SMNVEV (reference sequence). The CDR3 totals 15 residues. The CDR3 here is CASSLSGGAGTEAFF. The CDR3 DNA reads TGTGCCAGCAGTTTATCGGGGGGGGCAGGCACTGAAGCTTTCTTT.

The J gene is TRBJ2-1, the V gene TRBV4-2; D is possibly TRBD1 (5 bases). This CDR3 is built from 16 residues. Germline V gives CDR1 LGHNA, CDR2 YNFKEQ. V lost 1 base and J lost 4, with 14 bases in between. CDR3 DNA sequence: TGTGCCAGCAGCCAAGGCCAGGGTGAAATGTACAATGAGCAGTTCTTC. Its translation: CASSQGQGEMYNEQFF.

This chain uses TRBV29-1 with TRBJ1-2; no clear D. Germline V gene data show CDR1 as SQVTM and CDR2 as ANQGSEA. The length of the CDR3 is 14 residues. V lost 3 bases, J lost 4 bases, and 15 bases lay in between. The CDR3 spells CSVDRCRLPYGYTF. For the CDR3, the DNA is TGCAGCGTTGACCGTTGCAGGCTCCCCTATGGCTACACCTTC.

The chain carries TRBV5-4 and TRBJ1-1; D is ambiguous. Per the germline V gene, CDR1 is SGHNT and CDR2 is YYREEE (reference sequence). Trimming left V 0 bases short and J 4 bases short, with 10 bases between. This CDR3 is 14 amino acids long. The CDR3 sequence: CASSLGTRGTEAFF. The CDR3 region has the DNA TGTGCCAGCAGCTTGGGAACCCGGGGCACTGAAGCTTTCTTT.

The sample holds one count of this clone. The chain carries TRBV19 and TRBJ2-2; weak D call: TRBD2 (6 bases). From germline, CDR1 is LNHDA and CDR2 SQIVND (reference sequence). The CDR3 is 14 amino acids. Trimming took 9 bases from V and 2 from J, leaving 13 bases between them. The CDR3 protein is CASAGTLNTGELFF. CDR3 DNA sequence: TGTGCCAGCGCAGGGACTCTAAACACCGGGGAGCTGTTTTTT. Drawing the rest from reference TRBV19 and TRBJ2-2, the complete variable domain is DGGITQSPKYLFRKEGQNVTLSCEQNLNHDAMYWYRQDPGQGLRLIYYSQIVNDFQKGDIAEGYSVSREKKESFPLTVTSAQKNPTAFYLCASAGTLNTGELFFGEGSRLTVL.

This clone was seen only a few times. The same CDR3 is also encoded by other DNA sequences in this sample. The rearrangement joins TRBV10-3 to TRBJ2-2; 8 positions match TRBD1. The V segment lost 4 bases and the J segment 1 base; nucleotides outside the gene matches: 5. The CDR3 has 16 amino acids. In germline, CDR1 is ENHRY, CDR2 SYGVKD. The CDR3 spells CAISASGTGNTGELFF. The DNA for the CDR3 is TGTGCCATCAGTGCATCCGGGACAGGGAACACCGGGGAGCTGTTTTTT.